The clone carrying this T cell receptor beta chain turned up a few times. The antigen remains undetermined. The same CDR3 also results from other DNA sequences found in this sample. The PCR made use of 60 Vbeta and 13 Jbeta primers. Profiling relied on immunoSEQ multiplex PCR, and the TCRdb table lists in-frame clones only, not all of them. Of about 190,000 clones listed, about 80% are singletons. The record originates from a study of cytomegalovirus exposure and HLA in healthy donors. Findings and limits, study-wide: Looking again later, the authors saw that most CMV-associated TCR beta chains seemed HLA-restricted. A previous analysis found most TCR beta V segments productive roughly 87% or roughly 30% of the time.

The V and J ends lost 3 bases and 6 bases, in that order; junction bases with no gene match: 2. From germline, CDR1 is MRHNA and CDR2 SNTAGT. This CDR3 contains 15 residues. V usage is TRBV6-4 and J usage is TRBJ2-3; 14 bases match TRBD2. The TCR sequence derives from a woman under 30 in good health and CMV-seropositive. The sequencing input was PBMCs. The CDR3 loop reads CASSETSGGADTQYF. The CDR3 nucleotides read TGTGCCAGCAGTGAGACTAGCGGGGGGGCTGATACGCAGTATTTT.